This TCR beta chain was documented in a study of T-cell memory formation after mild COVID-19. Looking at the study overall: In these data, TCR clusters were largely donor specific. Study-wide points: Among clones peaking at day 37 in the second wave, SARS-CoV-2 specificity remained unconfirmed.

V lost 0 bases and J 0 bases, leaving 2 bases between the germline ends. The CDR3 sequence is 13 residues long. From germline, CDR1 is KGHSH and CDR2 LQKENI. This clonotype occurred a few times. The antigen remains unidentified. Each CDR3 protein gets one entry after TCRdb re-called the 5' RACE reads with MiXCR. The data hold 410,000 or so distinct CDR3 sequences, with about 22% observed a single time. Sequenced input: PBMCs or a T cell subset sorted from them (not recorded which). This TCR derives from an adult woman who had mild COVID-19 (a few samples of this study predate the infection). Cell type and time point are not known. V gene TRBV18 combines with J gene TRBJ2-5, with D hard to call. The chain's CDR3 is CASSPPNQETQYF. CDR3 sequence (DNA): TGTGCCAGCTCACCACCTAACCAAGAGACCCAGTACTTC.